The rows below give T cell receptor beta chains drawn from one sample of a study of CD8 T cells in ankylosing spondylitis. TCRdb ran MiXCR on the 5' RACE reads and lists one entry per CDR3 protein. There are about 27,000 distinct CDR3 sequences in the sample; roughly 7.3% occur only once, and around 30% lies in the top ten. The material sequenced was blood. The receptor source for this set is a male donor with ankylosing spondylitis or in good health (not recorded which). Both conserved end residues are part of each CDR3. The order of the fields is J gene, V gene, D gene, clone size, CDR3 DNA, CDR3 protein. D genes are given only for firm matches. Size is stated for part of the rows, as once, few or many counts, or as a class when the clone is expanded.

J gene: TRBJ2-3; V gene: TRBV29-1; D gene: NA; clone size: NA; CDR3 DNA: TGCAGCGCCCTGGTAGGGCTTACAGATACGCAGTATTTT; CDR3 protein: CSALVGLTDTQYF
J gene: TRBJ2-3; V gene: TRBV7-9; D gene: NA; clone size: NA; CDR3 DNA: TGTGCCAGCAGCCGGGACCGCAGCACAGATACGCAGTATTTT; CDR3 protein: CASSRDRSTDTQYF
J gene: TRBJ2-2; V gene: TRBV14; D gene: TRBD2; clone size: NA; CDR3 DNA: TGTGCCAGCAGTAGACTAGCGGGAGACGCGACCGGGGAGCTGTTTTTT; CDR3 protein: CASSRLAGDATGELFF
J gene: TRBJ2-5; V gene: TRBV11-2; D gene: TRBD1; clone size: few; CDR3 DNA: TGTGCCAGCAGCACTCGGGACAGGGGTGAGACCCAGTACTTC; CDR3 protein: CASSTRDRGETQYF
J gene: TRBJ2-3; V gene: TRBV10-3; D gene: NA; clone size: NA; CDR3 DNA: TGTGCCACCCACTTCGGGGAAACTAGCACAGATACGCAGTATTTT; CDR3 protein: CATHFGETSTDTQYF
J gene: TRBJ2-1; V gene: TRBV5-1; D gene: TRBD2; clone size: medium-sized; CDR3 DNA: TGCGCCAGCAGCCTTAGGGGACTAGCGGCCAATATCAGGGGTGAGCAGTTCTTC; CDR3 protein: CASSLRGLAANIRGEQFF
J gene: TRBJ1-1; V gene: TRBV5-1; D gene: TRBD1; clone size: NA; CDR3 DNA: TGCGCCAGCTCTAATTCCGGGACAGGAGGATCTGAAGCTTTCTTT; CDR3 protein: CASSNSGTGGSEAFF
J gene: TRBJ2-2; V gene: TRBV12-3/TRBV12-4; D gene: NA; clone size: NA; CDR3 DNA: TGTGCCAGCAGTTTGCCGGGGGCATGGAACACCGGGGAGCTGTTTTTT; CDR3 protein: CASSLPGAWNTGELFF
J gene: TRBJ2-3; V gene: TRBV7-2; D gene: TRBD2; clone size: NA; CDR3 DNA: TGTGCCAGCAGCTTCTTAGCGGGAGGGTTGGCAGATACGCAGTATTTT; CDR3 protein: CASSFLAGGLADTQYF
J gene: TRBJ2-3; V gene: TRBV28; D gene: NA; clone size: many; CDR3 DNA: TGTGCCAGCAACCCGGGGGACAATCCCACAGATACGCAGTATTTT; CDR3 protein: CASNPGDNPTDTQYF
J gene: TRBJ2-2; V gene: TRBV5-8; D gene: NA; clone size: few; CDR3 DNA: TGTGCCAGCAGCTTGTTTCACGCGAACACCGGGGAGCTGTTTTTT; CDR3 protein: CASSLFHANTGELFF
J gene: TRBJ2-2; V gene: TRBV7-9; D gene: NA; clone size: NA; CDR3 DNA: TGTGCCAGCAGCTTAGTGTTCGGGAACACCGGGGAGCTGTTTTTT; CDR3 protein: CASSLVFGNTGELFF
J gene: TRBJ1-1; V gene: TRBV14; D gene: NA; clone size: many; CDR3 DNA: TGTGCCAGCAGCCAAGATTCAGGGTATAACACTGAAGCTTTCTTT; CDR3 protein: CASSQDSGYNTEAFF
J gene: TRBJ1-4; V gene: TRBV7-9; D gene: NA; clone size: few; CDR3 DNA: TGTGCCAGCAGCTTACAAGGCGGGGGAGGCGAAAAACTGTTTTTT; CDR3 protein: CASSLQGGGGEKLFF
J gene: TRBJ2-1; V gene: TRBV11-3; D gene: TRBD2; clone size: few; CDR3 DNA: TGTGCCAGCAGCTTAGACCCTAGCGGGGGCAATGAGCAGTTCTTC; CDR3 protein: CASSLDPSGGNEQFF
J gene: TRBJ2-7; V gene: TRBV5-1; D gene: NA; clone size: medium-sized; CDR3 DNA: TGCGCCAGCAGCTCGGGGGTTTCGGTCTACGAGCAGTACTTC; CDR3 protein: CASSSGVSVYEQYF
J gene: TRBJ2-1; V gene: TRBV27; D gene: TRBD2; clone size: many; CDR3 DNA: TGTGCCAGCAGTCTAGCGGGAGGGCCGTGGGGCAGTGAGCAGTTCTTC; CDR3 protein: CASSLAGGPWGSEQFF
J gene: TRBJ1-5; V gene: TRBV5-3; D gene: NA; clone size: NA; CDR3 DNA: TGTGCCAGAACTCTTTACATTCGGAGCAATCAGCCCCAGCATTTT; CDR3 protein: CARTLYIRSNQPQHF
J gene: TRBJ2-1; V gene: TRBV7-3; D gene: NA; clone size: many; CDR3 DNA: TGTGCCAGCAGCTTGGGGGGTATTCTGGGCGAATCCTACAATGAGCAGTTCTTC; CDR3 protein: CASSLGGILGESYNEQFF
J gene: TRBJ2-3; V gene: TRBV20-1; D gene: NA; clone size: NA; CDR3 DNA: TGCAGTGCAGGCGGGGAGACTAACACAGATACGCAGTATTTT; CDR3 protein: CSAGGETNTDTQYF
J gene: TRBJ1-1; V gene: TRBV12-3/TRBV12-4; D gene: NA; clone size: many; CDR3 DNA: TGTGCCAGCAGTTTAGCGCGGAAGGGTGAGGCTTTCTTT; CDR3 protein: CASSLARKGEAFF
J gene: TRBJ2-3; V gene: TRBV7-2; D gene: NA; clone size: NA; CDR3 DNA: TGTGCCAGCAGGGCTTTGGGGGGCACAGATACGCAGTATTTT; CDR3 protein: CASRALGGTDTQYF
J gene: TRBJ1-1; V gene: TRBV4-3; D gene: TRBD1; clone size: few; CDR3 DNA: TGCGCCAGCAGCCAGGGGACAGGGGGGAGGGACACTGAAGCTTTCTTT; CDR3 protein: CASSQGTGGRDTEAFF
J gene: TRBJ1-1; V gene: TRBV5-5; D gene: NA; clone size: NA; CDR3 DNA: TGTGCCAGCAACCCTTCCGGTGGGCTCGGGAACACTGAAGCTTTCTTT; CDR3 protein: CASNPSGGLGNTEAFF
J gene: TRBJ2-3; V gene: TRBV20-1; D gene: NA; clone size: many; CDR3 DNA: TGCAGTGCTAGAGTCGCCGGGAATTATTCTTTCACAGATACGCAGTATTTT; CDR3 protein: CSARVAGNYSFTDTQYF
J gene: TRBJ2-3; V gene: TRBV12-3/TRBV12-4; D gene: NA; clone size: many; CDR3 DNA: TGTGCCAGCACCCCGATCGGGGACAGCACAGATACGCAGTATTTT; CDR3 protein: CASTPIGDSTDTQYF
J gene: TRBJ2-5; V gene: TRBV7-9; D gene: TRBD2; clone size: few; CDR3 DNA: TGTGCCAGCAGTTGGACTAGCGGGAGCTTGGAGACCCAGTACTTC; CDR3 protein: CASSWTSGSLETQYF
J gene: TRBJ1-5; V gene: TRBV25-1; D gene: NA; clone size: few; CDR3 DNA: TGTGCCAGCAGTGAGGGGGGCGGTGAATGGCCCCAGCATTTT; CDR3 protein: CASSEGGGEWPQHF
J gene: TRBJ1-5; V gene: TRBV10-3; D gene: TRBD1; clone size: many; CDR3 DNA: TGTGCCATCAGCGCTACAGGGGATAGCAATCAGCCCCAGCATTTT; CDR3 protein: CAISATGDSNQPQHF
J gene: TRBJ2-5; V gene: TRBV3-1; D gene: NA; clone size: NA; CDR3 DNA: TGTGCCAGCAGCCAAGCTGTGGGGGTTCGTCAGACCCAGTACTTC; CDR3 protein: CASSQAVGVRQTQYF
J gene: TRBJ2-4; V gene: TRBV20-1; D gene: NA; clone size: few; CDR3 DNA: TGCAGTGCTAGCGGGGATGAGAAAAACATTCAGTACTTC; CDR3 protein: CSASGDEKNIQYF
J gene: TRBJ2-2; V gene: TRBV29-1; D gene: NA; clone size: many; CDR3 DNA: TGCAGCGTTGATAGCGGTCCGAACACCGGGGAGCTGTTTTTT; CDR3 protein: CSVDSGPNTGELFF
J gene: TRBJ1-5; V gene: TRBV30; D gene: TRBD1; clone size: NA; CDR3 DNA: TGTGCCAAGTGGTCAGGGGGATTCAATCAGCCCCAGCATTTT; CDR3 protein: CAKWSGGFNQPQHF
J gene: TRBJ1-3; V gene: TRBV12-3/TRBV12-4; D gene: NA; clone size: many; CDR3 DNA: TGTGCCAGCAGTTCCACCGGACGGGGTCTCTCTGGAAACACCATATATTTT; CDR3 protein: CASSSTGRGLSGNTIYF
J gene: TRBJ2-5; V gene: TRBV15; D gene: TRBD2; clone size: NA; CDR3 DNA: TGTGCCACCAGCAGAAGCGGGGGGCGCATGACCCAGTACTTC; CDR3 protein: CATSRSGGRMTQYF
J gene: TRBJ1-1; V gene: TRBV11-2; D gene: NA; clone size: many; CDR3 DNA: TGTGCCAGCAGCTTCAATCGGGTCACTGAAGCTTTCTTT; CDR3 protein: CASSFNRVTEAFF
J gene: TRBJ2-7; V gene: TRBV7-3; D gene: TRBD1; clone size: NA; CDR3 DNA: TGTGCCAGCAGCCCAACAGCTAAAGGGGGCTTCCACGAGCAGTACTTC; CDR3 protein: CASSPTAKGGFHEQYF
J gene: TRBJ2-5; V gene: TRBV6-5; D gene: NA; clone size: few; CDR3 DNA: TGTGCCAGCAGTTACGGGCCCCAAAGAGAGACCCAGTACTTC; CDR3 protein: CASSYGPQRETQYF
J gene: TRBJ2-7; V gene: TRBV29-1; D gene: TRBD2; clone size: few; CDR3 DNA: TGCAGCGTTGGGACTAGCGGGAGGACGGGCGAGCAGTACTTC; CDR3 protein: CSVGTSGRTGEQYF
J gene: TRBJ1-1; V gene: TRBV5-5; D gene: NA; clone size: many; CDR3 DNA: TGTGCCAGCAGCTGGGCTACAGGGTCATTTGAGGCTTTCTTT; CDR3 protein: CASSWATGSFEAFF
J gene: TRBJ2-7; V gene: TRBV5-5; D gene: NA; clone size: NA; CDR3 DNA: TGTGCCAGCAGCTCGGACAAAACCTACGAGCAGTACTTC; CDR3 protein: CASSSDKTYEQYF
J gene: TRBJ2-7; V gene: TRBV27; D gene: TRBD2; clone size: few; CDR3 DNA: TGTGCCGTAAGGGGCGGGAGTTTCTACGAGCAGTACTTC; CDR3 protein: CAVRGGSFYEQYF
J gene: TRBJ2-3; V gene: TRBV4-3; D gene: NA; clone size: NA; CDR3 DNA: TGCGCCAGCAGCCAAGGGACAGCAATTAGCACAGATACGCAGTATTTT; CDR3 protein: CASSQGTAISTDTQYF
J gene: TRBJ1-4; V gene: TRBV7-2; D gene: NA; clone size: NA; CDR3 DNA: TGTGCCAGCAGCTTAAGACAGGCTCGAGGGAAACTGTTTTTT; CDR3 protein: CASSLRQARGKLFF